This T cell receptor (beta chain) was observed in a study of cytomegalovirus exposure and HLA in healthy donors. Study findings and constraints: The authors later linked a missense DCLRE1C variant to TCR beta V- and J-gene trimming.

As to this clone: Its antigen is undetermined.

The PCR ran on 60 Vbeta and 13 Jbeta primers. The assay was immunoSEQ multiplex PCR, and TCRdb's table has in-frame clones only and misses some. Here the sample spans roughly 160,000 clones, around 77% being singletons. Germline V lookup: CDR1 SEHNR, CDR2 FQNEAQ (reference sequence). The V gene lost 4 bases and the J gene lost 9 bases, with 10 bases spanning the gap. The CDR3 length is 12 residues. The source material was PBMCs. The TCR originated in a man between 60 and 75 years old in good health and CMV-seronegative. This rearrangement joins TRBV7-9 to TRBJ1-5; D gene unclear. The CDR3 nucleotides read TGTGCCAGCAGCTACCTTGAGGGGCCCCAGCATTTT. Translating it yields CASSYLEGPQHF.